This record covers a single TCR beta chain. The data were taken from a study of blood T cell repertoires in COVID-19. Study as a whole: Specimens from acute and convalescent COVID-19 originated in the United States, Italy and Spain. The cDNA or gDNA used as material had been derived from T cells, B-cell-depleted T cells, or PBMCs.

With 3 bases clipped from V and 5 bases from J, the junction kept 3 bases outside the gene matches. CDR1 ENHRY and CDR2 SYGVKD come from the germline V gene. The CDR3 runs to 14 residues. As originally analysed: Reference gene primers were amplified, and this amplification served to estimate nucleated cell counts. Here immunoSEQ multiplex PCR was the method, and the copy in TCRdb shows in-frame clones only, minus some. That table supplies the V and J calls and clone size; D and trimming were determined from the DNA. The data contain approximately 35,000 clones, 85% to 95% of them singletons. The V and J genes are TRBV10-3 and TRBJ2-7; 11 bases are a match to TRBD1. The sample comprised peripheral blood. This TCR derives from a human donor in a cohort sampled during active COVID-19. CDR3 in DNA: TGTGCCATCAGTGACCGGACAGGGGGCAACGAGCAGTACTTC. Its protein is CAISDRTGGNEQYF.